The 26 T cell receptor beta chains below come from one sample, sequenced in a study of CD8+ T cells in alopecia areata. RNA was isolated and reverse transcribed to cDNA, the sequencing template. Sequencing was performed with immunoSEQ multiplex PCR; in TCRdb, only in-frame clones are kept and a portion is missing. The table shows about 210,000 clones, with less than 45% occurring only once. Specified treatment: oral pan-JAK inhibitor, 5-10 mg twice daily. The sample in question was CD4+ T cells sorted from blood, obtained at approximately week 36, from a patient treated with tofacitinib. The receptors come from a human donor with alopecia areata.

This clone was observed a few times. This sequence joins TRBV6-1 and TRBJ2-7; maybe TRBD2 (6 bases). Looked up from germline, CDR1 is MNHNS and CDR2 is SASEGT. The germline V and J ends were trimmed by 7 bases and 2 bases, with 12 bases remaining between them. The CDR3 loop spans 13 amino acids. The chain's CDR3 is CASIPRGAYEQYF. The CDR3 nucleotides read TGTGCCAGCATCCCGCGGGGAGCCTACGAGCAGTACTTC.

The chain is built from TRBV27 and TRBJ2-5; D gene unclear. CDR1 and CDR2 from the germline V gene are MNHEY and SMNVEV (reference sequence). The V end was cut by 5 bases, the J end by 7 bases, with 17 bases between. This CDR3 spans 14 amino acids. The DNA for the CDR3 is TGTGCCAGCAGTCCTCCCCGTCCGGCAGGGACCCAGTACTTC. This sequence encodes CASSPPRPAGTQYF.

This clone showed up many times. This sequence joins TRBV7-3 and TRBJ2-1; 9 bases map to TRBD2. There are 13 residues in the CDR3. With V trimmed by 0 bases and J by 14 bases, 5 bases remained unmatched. Germline V gene lookup returns CDR1 SGHTA and CDR2 FQGTGA. CDR3 in amino acids: CASSLTSGRGKFF. The CDR3 DNA is TGTGCCAGCAGCTTAACTAGCGGGAGAGGGAAGTTCTTC. The full variable domain, in which reference TRBV7-3 and TRBJ2-1 provide the parts outside the CDR3, is GAGVSQTPSNKVTEKGKYVELRCDPISGHTALYWYRQSLGQGPEFLIYFQGTGAADDSGLPNDRFFAVRPEGSVSTLKIQRTERGDSAVYLCASSLTSGRGKFFGPGTRLTVL.

In this sample, this clone turned up a few times. CDR3 nucleotide sequence: TGTGCCAGCAGCTTTTTCGACAGGGCGGGAAACACCATATATTTT. Protein sequence: CASSFFDRAGNTIYF. The chain combines TRBV5-6 with TRBJ1-3; 7 bases agree with TRBD1. CDR1 and CDR2 from the germline V gene are SGHDT and YYEEEE. CDR3 length: 15 residues. Trimming cost V 2 bases and J 4 bases; bases outside gene matches: 6.

The genes are TRBV7-6 and TRBJ1-2; D not certain. CDR3 size: 14 residues. V was shortened by 4 bases and J by 6 bases, with 15 bases between the two germline ends. Germline CDR1 reads SGHVS; CDR2 reads FNYEAQ. DNA of the CDR3: TGTGCCAGCAGCTCCCTAGCCGGGCCCCATGGCTACACCTTC. Its translation: CASSSLAGPHGYTF.

The V and J genes are TRBV7-9 and TRBJ2-7, with TRBD2 identical over 10 bases. The CDR3 spans 15 residues. The junction had 2 bases not matched to a gene; V was cut back by 3 bases and J by 0 bases. CDR1 and CDR2 (germline): SEHNR, FQNEAQ (reference sequence). This CDR3 reads CASSFSGGSSYEQYF. The CDR3 DNA reads TGTGCCAGCAGCTTTAGCGGGGGGAGCTCCTACGAGCAGTACTTC.

The V and J genes are TRBV2 and TRBJ2-1, with D perhaps TRBD2 (6 bases). The germline gives CDR1 SNHLY, CDR2 FYNNEI. V was shortened by 4 bases and J by 9 bases, with 13 bases between the two germline ends. The CDR3 totals 13 residues. For the CDR3, the DNA is TGTGCCAGCAGTGTTCCCCAGGGAGGTGAGCAGTTCTTC. It encodes CASSVPQGGEQFF.

There are a few counts of this clone. CDR3 DNA: TGCAGTGCCGATTACACAGATACGCAGTATTTT. As protein: CSADYTDTQYF. This sequence joins TRBV20-1 and TRBJ2-3; D uncertain. V was cut by 6 bases and J by 2 bases, with 6 bases left in between. This CDR3 region has 11 residues. Germline assignment: CDR1 DFQATT and CDR2 SNEGSKA (reference sequence).

This clone was seen only once. The chain employs TRBV5-1 and TRBJ2-2, with 7 bases fitting TRBD1. The CDR3 is made up of 14 amino acids. CDR1 is SGHRS, CDR2 YFSETQ, per germline. J was trimmed by 7 bases and V by 5 bases; bases with no gene match: 8. CDR3: CASSLDRANGELFF. The CDR3 nucleotides read TGCGCCAGCAGTTTAGACAGGGCTAACGGGGAGCTGTTTTTT.

This clone has a handful of counts. V gene TRBV13 combines with J gene TRBJ2-7, with 7 nucleotides matching TRBD2. V was clipped by 5 bases and J by 3 bases; unmatched bases: 7. Germline V lookup: CDR1 PRHDT, CDR2 FYEKMQ (reference sequence). The CDR3 is 14 residues long. Here the CDR3 DNA reads TGTGCCAGCAGCACCCGGGACTACCACTACGAGCAGTACTTC. Translated, it gives CASSTRDYHYEQYF.

The chain joins TRBV29-1 to TRBJ2-5; TRBD1 might be the D (6 bases). Trimming left V 6 bases short and J 5 bases short, with 10 bases between. The CDR3 contains 11 residues. The germline V gene encodes CDR1 SQVTM and CDR2 ANQGSEA. For the CDR3, the DNA is TGCAGCGTCGACAGGTCGGAGACCCAGTACTTC. It codes for CSVDRSETQYF.

The V call is TRBV2, the J call TRBJ1-5; D ambiguous. The germline V gene encodes CDR1 SNHLY and CDR2 FYNNEI. This CDR3 region has 14 residues. V lost 5 bases, J lost 1 base, and 9 bases lay in between. CDR3 protein: CASSMGDSNQPQHF. Written as DNA, the CDR3 is TGTGCCAGCAGTATGGGAGACAGCAATCAGCCCCAGCATTTT.

The chain employs TRBV19 and TRBJ2-5; TRBD1 might be the D (7 bases). The CDR3 runs to 16 residues. Germline V gene data show CDR1 as LNHDA and CDR2 as SQIVND (reference sequence). Trimming shortened V by 7 bases and J by 4 bases, and 22 bases separated the two germline ends. The CDR3 sequence is CASTDAGTVGRETQYF. The CDR3 nucleotides read TGTGCCAGTACCGATGCGGGGACAGTAGGGAGAGAGACCCAGTACTTC. The full variable domain, completed using reference TRBV19 and TRBJ2-5, is DGGITQSPKYLFRKEGQNVTLSCEQNLNHDAMYWYRQDPGQGLRLIYYSQIVNDFQKGDIAEGYSVSREKKESFPLTVTSAQKNPTAFYLCASTDAGTVGRETQYFGPGTRLLVL.

This sequence joins TRBV7-9 and TRBJ2-1; tentatively, D is TRBD1 or TRBD2 (6 bases each). This CDR3 is 14 amino acids long. Looked up from germline, CDR1 is SEHNR and CDR2 is FQNEAQ (reference sequence). Trimming shortened V by 4 bases and J by 8 bases, and 15 bases separated the two germline ends. CDR3 residues: CASSYGGPADEQFF. The CDR3 nucleotides are TGTGCCAGCAGCTACGGGGGCCCGGCAGATGAGCAGTTCTTC.

The count of this clone is one. The chain combines TRBV15 with TRBJ2-2; D call uncertain. Trimming stripped 4 bases from V and 0 bases from J, with 9 bases between. Germline V gene lookup returns CDR1 LNHNV and CDR2 YYDKDF (reference sequence). The CDR3 is 15 amino acids. The CDR3 nucleotides are TGTGCCACCAGCACTCGATTGGCGAACACCGGGGAGCTGTTTTTT. Its protein product is CATSTRLANTGELFF.

This clone was observed at least ten times. Different DNA sequences within this sample yield the same CDR3. The V gene is TRBV9, the J gene TRBJ1-2; D is unresolved. Per the germline V gene, CDR1 is SGDLS and CDR2 is YYNGEE. This CDR3 spans 14 amino acids. V was cut by 0 bases and J by 3 bases, with 9 bases left in between. CDR3 amino acids: CASSVGSGDYGYTF. DNA of the CDR3: TGTGCCAGCAGCGTAGGATCCGGGGACTATGGCTACACCTTC.

This chain joins TRBV6-6 and TRBJ1-2, with 9 bases aligning to TRBD1. The CDR3 has 14 residues. CDR1 is MNHNY and CDR2 is SVGAGI in the germline V gene (reference sequence). With V trimmed by 11 bases and J by 2 bases, 9 bases remained unmatched. The CDR3 nucleotides read TGTGCCGGTCGACCTGGGACAGGGAACTATGGCTACACCTTC. Protein product: CAGRPGTGNYGYTF.

The gene calls are TRBV14 and TRBJ1-1; D remains unclear. Per the germline V gene, CDR1 is SGHDN and CDR2 is FVKESK. Trimming removed 3 bases from V and 2 bases from J, with 10 bases in between. The CDR3 sequence is 14 residues long. The CDR3 nucleotides read TGTGCCAGCAGCCACTTATGGGGAAACACTGAAGCTTTCTTT. It yields the protein CASSHLWGNTEAFF.

This clone appeared a few times. The rearrangement uses TRBV10-3 and TRBJ2-1, with a possible D match to TRBD1 (6 bases). The CDR3 is 15 residues long. V was trimmed by 4 bases and J by 5 bases, leaving 15 bases between them. Germline V gives CDR1 ENHRY, CDR2 SYGVKD. The CDR3 DNA sequence: TGTGCCATCAGTGGAAGGGCCCAGGGGAACAATGAGCAGTTCTTC. This translates into CAISGRAQGNNEQFF.

The J gene is TRBJ1-3, the V gene TRBV7-2; 9 positions agree with TRBD1. The CDR3 covers 18 residues. Looked up from germline, CDR1 is SGHTA and CDR2 is FQGNSA. V lost 5 bases and J lost 5; bases outside the gene matches: 16. The chain's CDR3 is CASSRTTPGQGIRNTIYF. The CDR3, as DNA: TGTGCCAGCAGCCGCACTACTCCGGGACAGGGCATAAGAAACACCATATATTTT.

This clone was counted ten times or more. V usage is TRBV2 and J usage is TRBJ2-5; no firm D call. The ends were cut back, 8 bases at V and 1 base at J, with 5 bases in the middle. This CDR3 has 11 residues. Germline values: CDR1 SNHLY, CDR2 FYNNEI. This CDR3 reads CASGVQETQYF. CDR3 in DNA: TGTGCCAGCGGGGTCCAAGAGACCCAGTACTTC.

On this clone itself: This CDR3 is also generated by other DNA sequences in the sample. The J gene is TRBJ2-5, the V gene TRBV7-9; no firm D call. Germline CDR1 SEHNR, CDR2 FQNEAQ (reference sequence). V was trimmed by 3 bases and J by 5 bases, leaving 1 base between them. The CDR3 extends over 10 amino acids. CDR3 sequence (DNA): TGTGCCAGCAGCTTGGAGACCCAGTACTTC. Translating gives CASSLETQYF.

The chain uses TRBV29-1 and TRBJ1-5; no firm D call. This CDR3 comprises 13 residues. Germline CDR1 and CDR2: SQVTM and ANQGSEA. Trimming took 6 bases from V and 4 from J, leaving 13 bases between them. The CDR3 DNA reads TGCAGCGTAGCCGGGGATCTTAATCAGCCCCAGCATTTT. Translated: CSVAGDLNQPQHF.

The chain combines TRBV29-1 with TRBJ2-7, with D possibly matching TRBD2 (5 bases). Germline CDR1 SQVTM, CDR2 ANQGSEA. The CDR3 covers 11 residues. Trimming took off 6 bases at V and 5 bases at J, with 11 bases between the two ends. CDR3 DNA: TGCAGCGTGGAGGAAGTCGACGAGCAGTACTTC. Translated, it gives CSVEEVDEQYF.

This chain joins TRBV28 and TRBJ1-5, with D tentatively TRBD1 (5 bases). V lost 7 bases and J lost 1, with 11 bases in between. Per germline, CDR1 MDHEN and CDR2 SYDVKM. This CDR3 has 14 amino acids. The CDR3 loop is CASTPGRSNQPQHF. DNA for the CDR3: TGTGCCAGCACTCCAGGGAGGAGCAATCAGCCCCAGCATTTT.

This clone has more than one count but fewer than ten. The chain employs TRBV28 and TRBJ2-3, with D possibly called TRBD1 or TRBD2 (6 bases each). V lost 6 bases and J lost 5, with 15 bases in between. The CDR3 covers 14 residues. Germline V gene lookup returns CDR1 MDHEN and CDR2 SYDVKM. The CDR3 sequence: CASSPRGAVDTQYF. CDR3 in DNA: TGTGCCAGCAGCCCTAGGGGGGCCGTAGATACGCAGTATTTT.